This entry describes one T cell receptor (beta chain). This CDR3 contains 14 residues. The germline gives CDR1 DFQATT, CDR2 SNEGSKA (reference sequence). This record belongs to a study of T cells expressing NK-cell markers. Whole-study context: According to the study, TCR beta repertoires originated from sorted CD3+CD56+NKG2C+, CD3+CD56+NKG2C- and CD3+CD56-NKG2C+ T cells. HCMV seropositivity characterized seven of the eight sequenced donors, and seronegativity one.

From the 5' RACE reads, TCRdb lists one entry per CDR3 protein and no DNA. The table for this sample gives about 260,000 distinct CDR3 sequences. This chain uses TRBV20-1 with TRBJ2-3; TCRdb's D call of TRBD1 is untestable without DNA. The material sequenced was blood T cells: a sorted CD56 or NKG2C T cell subset, CD4+ or CD8+ T cells, or bulk PBMC T cells (not recorded which). This TCR was recovered from a woman between 18 and 70 years old in good health. The CDR3 here is CSAHTGGGADTQYF.